A single sample gave rise to the 25 T cell receptor beta chains below, sequenced in a study of T cell responses to AZD1222 COVID-19 vaccine. The data were produced by immunoSEQ multiplex PCR, yet TCRdb's version contains in-frame clones alone and is incomplete. Of about 170,000 clones listed, approximately 88% are singletons. Sequences were derived from peripheral blood, sampled 28 days after the second AZD1222 dose. The source of these receptors is an adult who received the AZD1222 COVID-19 vaccine.

This clone was counted a single time. The chain joins TRBV12-1 to TRBJ2-2; TRBD2 was called by the table and not checked on the DNA. TRBV12-1 is designated a pseudogene. The CDR3 loop spans 13 amino acids. The CDR3 DNA follows: TGTGCCAGCAGCTTTGCTATAACCGGGGAGCTGTTTTTT. Its translation is CASSFAITGELFF.

V is TRBV19 and J is TRBJ1-5; 8 positions match TRBD1. Germline lookup yields CDR1 LNHDA and CDR2 SQIVND (reference sequence). Trimming at V came to 6 bases and at J to 2 bases, leaving 9 bases not matched to a gene. This CDR3 contains 16 residues. The CDR3 coding sequence is TGTGCCAGTAGCCCGAGAGGACAGGGTGGCAATCAGCCCCAGCATTTT. This translates into CASSPRGQGGNQPQHF.

This rearrangement joins TRBV7-9 to TRBJ2-5; 8 nucleotides line up with TRBD2. V shed 1 base, J shed 7 bases, and the junction held 11 bases outside the gene matches. Germline lookup yields CDR1 SEHNR and CDR2 FQNEAQ (reference sequence). The CDR3 is made up of 16 amino acids. The CDR3 DNA reads TGTGCCAGCAGCTTAGTGGCTAGCGGGCCTCAGGGGACCCAGTACTTC. Protein: CASSLVASGPQGTQYF.

The rearrangement uses TRBV18 and TRBJ1-2, with a possible D match to TRBD1 (6 bases). V lost 6 bases and J 6 bases, leaving 11 bases between the germline ends. This CDR3 has 12 amino acids. Per the germline V gene, CDR1 is KGHSH and CDR2 is LQKENI. CDR3 DNA: TGTGCCAGCTCCCTCAAGGGGGATGGCTACACCTTC. Its protein product is CASSLKGDGYTF.

This clone showed up just a few times. The chain links TRBV7-2 to TRBJ2-7, with D unclear. Trimming shortened V by 4 bases and J by 3 bases, and 10 bases separated the two germline ends. Per the germline V gene, CDR1 is SGHTA and CDR2 is FQGNSA. The CDR3 sequence is 13 residues long. The CDR3 loop is CASSSRGYYEQYF. DNA of the CDR3: TGTGCCAGCAGCTCCCGAGGATACTACGAGCAGTACTTC.

V and J are TRBV2 and TRBJ2-5; D unclear. The CDR3 sequence is 15 residues long. V dropped 1 base and J dropped 1 base, with 10 bases sitting between them. Germline loops: CDR1 SNHLY, CDR2 FYNNEI. This CDR3 is CASSEDRLSQETQYF. DNA for the CDR3: TGTGCCAGCAGTGAAGATAGACTGTCCCAAGAGACCCAGTACTTC. Together with reference TRBV2 and TRBJ2-5, the CDR3 gives the full variable domain: EPEVTQTPSHQVTQMGQEVILRCVPISNHLYFYWYRQILGQKVEFLVSFYNNEISEKSEIFDDQFSVERPDGSNFTLKIRSTKLEDSAMYFCASSEDRLSQETQYFGPGTRLLVL.

J is TRBJ1-1 and V is TRBV4-2; TRBD1 matches at 7 bases. Losses at the gene ends were 5 bases for V and 5 bases for J; bases not matched to a gene: 8. CDR1 and CDR2 (germline): LGHNA, YNFKEQ. The CDR3 is 14 residues long. Here the CDR3 reads CASSYQGGGTEAFF. The CDR3 DNA reads as TGTGCCAGCAGCTACCAGGGGGGTGGGACTGAAGCTTTCTTT.

There are a few counts of this clone. Other DNA sequences within the sample encode an identical CDR3. V and J are TRBV5-1 and TRBJ2-7; 11 bases fit TRBD1. After removal of 0 bases from V and 4 bases from J, the junction contained 3 bases not matched to a gene. CDR1 and CDR2 (germline): SGHRS, YFSETQ. The CDR3 is 15 residues long. CDR3 sequence: CASSLGTGGEYEQYF. The CDR3 DNA reads TGCGCCAGCAGCTTGGGGACAGGGGGCGAATACGAGCAGTACTTC. The full variable domain, with the rest looked up from reference TRBV5-1 and TRBJ2-7, is KAGVTQTPRYLIKTRGQQVTLSCSPISGHRSVSWYQQTPGQGLQFLFEYFSETQRNKGNFPGRFSGRQFSNSRSEMNVSTLELGDSALYLCASSLGTGGEYEQYFGPGTRLTVT.

The chain carries TRBV5-5 and TRBJ2-5, with a weak D call TRBD2 (6 bases). V lost 0 bases and J lost 0, with 24 bases in between. CDR1 SGHKS and CDR2 YYEKEE come from the germline V gene (reference sequence). The CDR3 covers 20 residues. The chain's CDR3 is CASSLVAVLGEGLYQETQYF. CDR3 DNA sequence: TGTGCCAGCAGCTTGGTTGCCGTCCTCGGGGAAGGACTATACCAAGAGACCCAGTACTTC.

This clone has only one observation. The J gene is TRBJ2-3, the V gene TRBV10-1; D uncertain. V was shortened by 2 bases and J by 1 base, with 4 bases between the two germline ends. The CDR3 consists of 13 residues. Germline assignment: CDR1 WNHNN and CDR2 SYGVQD (reference sequence). CDR3 in DNA: TGCGCCAGCAGTGAGGGGGGCACAGATACGCAGTATTTT. Its protein product is CASSEGGTDTQYF.

On this clone: Different DNA sequences within this sample yield the same CDR3. V gene TRBV4-1 combines with J gene TRBJ1-5; 9 bases line up with TRBD1. The CDR3 extends over 15 amino acids. The trim removed 4 bases at V and 1 base at J, leaving 2 bases unmatched. The germline gives CDR1 MGHRA, CDR2 YSYEKL. This CDR3 is CASSPGQGSNQPQHF. CDR3 sequence (DNA): TGCGCCAGCAGCCCGGGACAGGGCAGCAATCAGCCCCAGCATTTT.

The chain carries TRBV2 and TRBJ1-3; D is unclear. The ends were cut back, 4 bases at V and 1 base at J, with 8 bases in the middle. The germline V gene encodes CDR1 SNHLY and CDR2 FYNNEI. CDR3 size: 14 residues. The DNA for the CDR3 is TGTGCCAGCAGTGCCGGGAGGTCTGGAAACACCATATATTTT. The encoded protein is CASSAGRSGNTIYF.

A single count supports this clone. The rearrangement joins TRBV7-9 to TRBJ2-2; D gene unclear. Germline V gene sequence: CDR1 SEHNR, CDR2 FQNEAQ (reference sequence). There are 15 residues in the CDR3. The V gene lost 2 bases and the J gene lost 2 bases, with 9 bases spanning the gap. Here the CDR3 DNA reads TGTGCCAGCAGCTTACGAAACACAAACACCGGGGAGCTGTTTTTT. Encoded protein: CASSLRNTNTGELFF.

The chain joins TRBV29-1 to TRBJ1-3; TRBD1 aligns across 7 bases. The CDR3 has 14 residues. The germline V gene encodes CDR1 SQVTM and CDR2 ANQGSEA. The ends lost 7 bases at V and 0 bases at J; junction bases unmatched: 6. As DNA, the CDR3 is TGCAGCGGCCGACAGGGATCCTCTGGAAACACCATATATTTT. Residues: CSGRQGSSGNTIYF.

Only a few counts were recorded for this clone. This rearrangement joins TRBV4-1 to TRBJ1-3; D gene uncertain. Germline values: CDR1 MGHRA, CDR2 YSYEKL. Trimming pared 4 bases from V and 2 bases from J, leaving 3 bases between. This CDR3 contains 12 residues. CDR3 amino acids: CASSRPGNTIYF. Written as DNA, the CDR3 is TGCGCCAGCAGCCGACCTGGAAACACCATATATTTT.

This clone was detected only once. The gene calls are TRBV19 and TRBJ1-1; D is unresolved. The germline V gene encodes CDR1 LNHDA and CDR2 SQIVND (reference sequence). Between the trimmed V and J ends, which lost 5 bases and 1 base, there was a span of 8 bases. The CDR3 totals 13 residues. This chain's CDR3 is CASSRHQNTEAFF. The CDR3 bases are TGTGCCAGTAGTCGACATCAGAACACTGAAGCTTTCTTT. The full variable domain, with the rest looked up from reference TRBV19 and TRBJ1-1, is DGGITQSPKYLFRKEGQNVTLSCEQNLNHDAMYWYRQDPGQGLRLIYYSQIVNDFQKGDIAEGYSVSREKKESFPLTVTSAQKNPTAFYLCASSRHQNTEAFFGQGTRLTVV.

The V gene is TRBV29-1, the J gene TRBJ1-2; 8 nucleotides line up with TRBD1. This CDR3 contains 12 residues. In germline, CDR1 is SQVTM, CDR2 ANQGSEA. Germline trimming cut 3 bases from V and 7 bases from J; bases unmatched to any gene: 4. CDR3 region: CSVDRGPGGYTF. The CDR3 DNA follows: TGCAGCGTTGACAGGGGGCCGGGTGGCTACACCTTC.

The chain couples TRBV9 to TRBJ2-6; 7 bases line up with TRBD1. V trimming: 0 bases; J trimming: 0 bases; junction bases outside the gene matches: 3. Germline lookup yields CDR1 SGDLS and CDR2 YYNGEE. The CDR3 extends over 17 amino acids. CDR3 nucleotide sequence: TGTGCCAGCAGCGTAGAGGGGGCTCGCTCTGGGGCCAACGTCCTGACTTTC. Protein sequence: CASSVEGARSGANVLTF.

This chain connects TRBV29-1 to TRBJ2-7; 8 bases map to TRBD1. The CDR3 runs to 13 residues. V shed 3 bases and J 2 bases; nucleotides not matched to a gene: 3. CDR1 and CDR2 from the germline V gene are SQVTM and ANQGSEA. CDR3 residues: CSVDQGAPYEQYF. In DNA form, the CDR3 reads TGCAGCGTTGACCAGGGGGCCCCCTACGAGCAGTACTTC.

CDR3 residues: CASNSPLNEQFF. The CDR3 region has the DNA TGTGCCAGCAACTCCCCGCTCAATGAGCAGTTCTTC. V is TRBV7-8 and J is TRBJ2-1; D ambiguous. The V end was cut by 7 bases, the J end by 6 bases, with 10 bases between. Germline CDR1 is SGHVS and CDR2 is FQNEAQ. The CDR3 is made up of 12 amino acids.

The CDR3 sequence is CASSGLNTEAFF. The CDR3 nucleotides read TGTGCCAGCAGCGGCCTGAACACTGAAGCTTTCTTT. J is TRBJ1-1 and V is TRBV9, with D hard to call. V was clipped by 3 bases and J by 0 bases, with 3 bases between them. From germline, CDR1 is SGDLS and CDR2 YYNGEE. CDR3 size: 12 residues. The full variable domain, in which reference TRBV9 and TRBJ1-1 provide the parts outside the CDR3, is DSGVTQTPKHLITATGQRVTLRCSPRSGDLSVYWYQQSLDQGLQFLIQYYNGEERAKGNILERFSAQQFPDLHSELNLSSLELGDSALYFCASSGLNTEAFFGQGTRLTVV.

The CDR3 nucleotides are TGTGCCAGCTCACCCCCGGGGGGGGCGGGTGAGCAGTACTTC. Amino acids: CASSPPGGAGEQYF. V and J are TRBV18 and TRBJ2-7, with 8 bases matching TRBD2. The trim removed 3 bases at V and 7 bases at J, leaving 8 bases unmatched. From germline, CDR1 is KGHSH and CDR2 LQKENI. The CDR3 has 14 residues.

This clone has only a few counts. The J gene is TRBJ2-7, the V gene TRBV27, with TRBD1 matching over 8 bases. The trim removed 3 bases at V and 3 bases at J, leaving 4 bases unmatched. Germline V CDR1 and CDR2: MNHEY, SMNVEV (reference sequence). The CDR3 totals 14 residues. The CDR3 here is CASSFGTGDYEQYF. CDR3 sequence (DNA): TGTGCCAGCAGTTTCGGGACAGGTGACTACGAGCAGTACTTC.

The V gene is TRBV2, the J gene TRBJ1-6; TRBD1 is a possible D gene (6 bases). CDR1 is SNHLY and CDR2 is FYNNEI in the germline V gene. The CDR3 sequence is 16 residues long. V dropped 0 bases and J dropped 5 bases, with 11 bases sitting between them. The DNA of the CDR3 is TGTGCCAGCAGTGAAGCTAGGACAGTTCATAATTCACCCCTCCACTTT. This codes for CASSEARTVHNSPLHF.

This chain uses TRBV25-1 with TRBJ1-2; possibly TRBD1 for D (6 bases). This CDR3 spans 13 amino acids. Deletions cut 8 bases from V and 5 bases from J, with 15 bases between. CDR1 and CDR2 from the germline V gene are MGHDK and SYGVNS. Here the CDR3 DNA reads TGTGCCAGCCATGGGGGGGGCGCGTATGGCTACACCTTC. This gives the protein CASHGGGAYGYTF.